This passage covers 23 T cell receptor beta chains from one sample sequenced in a study of T cells in tuberculosis. Clones were read by immunoSEQ multiplex PCR, and TCRdb kept only the in-frame ones, dropping some. The repertoire holds some 47,000 clones, with about 95% as singletons. The sequencing input was PBMCs. The source of these receptors is a donor aged 10-29 years with latent tuberculosis or without tuberculosis infection.

The sample holds a few counts of this clone. The chain combines TRBV10-3 with TRBJ1-6, with D maybe TRBD1 (6 bases). The CDR3 has 15 residues. V lost 2 bases, J lost 14 bases, and 19 bases lay in between. CDR1 ENHRY and CDR2 SYGVKD come from the germline V gene. The CDR3 sequence: CAISEMGAGEVTLHF. DNA for the CDR3: TGTGCCATCAGTGAGATGGGGGCAGGGGAAGTAACCCTCCACTTT.

The V and J genes are TRBV11-2 and TRBJ2-7; 7 bases map to TRBD2. Germline V lookup: CDR1 SGHAT, CDR2 FQNNGV. The ends lost 0 bases at V and 7 bases at J; junction bases unmatched: 6. There are 14 residues in the CDR3. CDR3 bases: TGTGCCAGCAGCTTAGATCCTGACGGGGGGGAGCAGTACTTC. This translates into CASSLDPDGGEQYF. Complete variable domain (other parts from reference TRBV11-2 and TRBJ2-7): EAGVAQSPRYKIIEKRQSVAFWCNPISGHATLYWYQQILGQGPKLLIQFQNNGVVDDSQLPKDRFSAERLKGVDSTLKIQPAKLEDSAVYLCASSLDPDGGEQYFGPGTRLTVT.

This chain uses TRBV13 with TRBJ2-6; 8 nucleotides match TRBD1. This CDR3 contains 19 residues. Germline-derived CDR1 and CDR2 are PRHDT and FYEKMQ (reference sequence). The V and J ends lost 4 bases and 4 bases, in that order; junction bases with no gene match: 15. The chain's CDR3 is CASSSFGTGGPLGANVLTF. The CDR3 DNA sequence: TGTGCCAGCAGCTCCTTCGGGACAGGTGGGCCCCTCGGGGCCAACGTCCTGACTTTC. Drawing the rest from reference TRBV13 and TRBJ2-6, the complete variable domain is AAGVIQSPRHLIKEKRETATLKCYPIPRHDTVYWYQQGPGQDPQFLISFYEKMQSDKGSIPDRFSAQQFSDYHSELNMSSLELGDSALYFCASSSFGTGGPLGANVLTFGAGSRLTVL.

This sequence joins TRBV19 and TRBJ2-5; TRBD1 aligns across 8 bases. Unmatched junction bases numbered 7, after V lost 8 bases and J lost 5 bases. CDR3 length: 13 residues. Germline V gene sequence: CDR1 LNHDA, CDR2 SQIVND (reference sequence). CDR3 coding DNA: TGTGCCAGTGCGACAGGGGTTCGCGAGACCCAGTACTTC. Protein sequence: CASATGVRETQYF.

This rearrangement joins TRBV7-6 to TRBJ2-7; weak D call: TRBD1 (6 bases). The germline gives CDR1 SGHVS, CDR2 FNYEAQ. The length of the CDR3 is 13 residues. V gave up 2 bases and J gave up 3 bases, with 8 bases separating them. The CDR3 is CASSLRQDYEQYF. For the CDR3, the DNA is TGTGCCAGCAGCTTAAGACAGGACTACGAGCAGTACTTC.

The gene calls are TRBV6-6 and TRBJ1-2; D is uncertain. V shed 5 bases and J shed 4 bases, with 8 bases lying between them. This CDR3 is built from 12 residues. Germline V gives CDR1 MNHNY, CDR2 SVGAGI (reference sequence). The CDR3 region is CASSDGSYGYTF. For the CDR3, the DNA is TGTGCCAGCAGTGACGGGTCCTATGGCTACACCTTC.

This CDR3 is CASSKGTGAF. The CDR3 DNA reads TGTGCCAGCAGCAAAGGCACAGGGGCGTTC. V is TRBV21-1 and J is TRBJ2-7; the table's D call of TRBD1 was not tested on the DNA. TRBV21-1 is termed a pseudogene. This CDR3 comprises 10 residues.

This clone was counted once. This chain joins TRBV30 and TRBJ1-1; maybe TRBD1 (6 bases). The length of the CDR3 is 14 residues. The germline gives CDR1 GTSNPN, CDR2 SVGIG (reference sequence). Trimming removed 2 bases from V and 4 bases from J, with 14 bases in between. The CDR3 spells CAWSRTQGSTEAFF. Here the CDR3 DNA reads TGTGCCTGGAGTAGGACCCAGGGGAGCACTGAAGCTTTCTTT.

This chain links TRBV5-1 with TRBJ2-3; TRBD2 is a possible D gene (6 bases). The CDR3 spans 17 residues. Trimming left V 4 bases short and J 5 bases short, with 23 bases between. Per the germline V gene, CDR1 is SGHRS and CDR2 is YFSETQ. This CDR3 is CASSPGIGGTGIDTQYF. Written as DNA, the CDR3 is TGCGCCAGCAGCCCGGGAATTGGGGGGACGGGTATAGATACGCAGTATTTT.

V gene TRBV6-6 combines with J gene TRBJ1-1, with D perhaps matching TRBD1 (6 bases). Germline V gives CDR1 MNHNY, CDR2 SVGAGI (reference sequence). The length of the CDR3 is 13 residues. V lost 7 bases to trimming and J lost 4 bases, with 13 bases between them. In DNA, the CDR3 is TGTGCCAGCATATTACAGGGTATCACTGAAGCTTTCTTT. This encodes CASILQGITEAFF.

The chain employs TRBV2 and TRBJ2-7; D is possibly TRBD1 (5 bases). Germline V CDR1 and CDR2: SNHLY, FYNNEI. Trimming pared 2 bases from V and 5 bases from J, leaving 16 bases between. The CDR3 length is 15 residues. The CDR3 protein is CASSEWESRVDEQYF. For the CDR3, the DNA is TGTGCCAGCAGTGAATGGGAATCCAGGGTCGACGAGCAGTACTTC. Based on the CDR3 plus reference TRBV2 and TRBJ2-7, the full variable domain is EPEVTQTPSHQVTQMGQEVILRCVPISNHLYFYWYRQILGQKVEFLVSFYNNEISEKSEIFDDQFSVERPDGSNFTLKIRSTKLEDSAMYFCASSEWESRVDEQYFGPGTRLTVT.

J is TRBJ1-2 and V is TRBV5-6, with 12 bases aligning to TRBD1. Trimming took 6 bases from V and 8 from J; bases not matched to a gene: 11. This CDR3 has 15 residues. Germline CDR1 is SGHDT and CDR2 is YYEEEE. This CDR3 is CASTDSGQGARGYTF. The CDR3 region has the DNA TGTGCCAGCACGGACTCGGGACAGGGGGCGCGAGGCTACACCTTC.

The rearrangement uses TRBV11-2 and TRBJ2-7, with TRBD1 as a possible D gene (6 bases). Trimming stripped 3 bases from V and 2 bases from J, with 14 bases between. Germline assignment: CDR1 SGHAT and CDR2 FQNNGV. This CDR3 region has 15 residues. The CDR3 loop reads CASSLDSYIAYEQYF. DNA of the CDR3: TGTGCCAGCAGCTTGGACAGTTACATAGCCTACGAGCAGTACTTC.

V is TRBV10-3 and J is TRBJ1-2, with D unclear. The CDR3 is made up of 14 amino acids. CDR1 and CDR2 from the germline V gene are ENHRY and SYGVKD. The V end lost 0 bases, the J end lost 8 bases, and 13 bases lay between the germline ends. In nucleotides, the CDR3 is TGTGCCATCAGTGAGTCCGATGATCGGGGAGGCTACACCTTC. This encodes CAISESDDRGGYTF.

V and J are TRBV4-1 and TRBJ1-1; TRBD1 might be the D (5 bases). CDR1 MGHRA and CDR2 YSYEKL come from the germline V gene. V gave up 1 base and J gave up 5 bases, with 14 bases separating them. The CDR3 runs to 15 residues. The CDR3 bases are TGCGCCAGCAGCCAAGGAACGGGGGTGTGGACTGAAGCTTTCTTT. Translating it yields CASSQGTGVWTEAFF.

This clone was seen only once. The chain has TRBV21-1 and TRBJ2-2; the table's D call TRBD1 went unverified against the DNA. TRBV21-1 is designated a pseudogene. The CDR3 runs to 20 residues. Written as DNA, the CDR3 is TGTGCCAGCAGCAAAGAAACATGGGGAGGACAGGGGGAGTGGACCGGGGAGCTGTTTTTT. Protein product: CASSKETWGGQGEWTGELFF.

The CDR3 reads CASSLLGRRTVGYEQYF. The DNA for the CDR3 is TGTGCCAGCAGCTTACTCGGACGCAGGACAGTAGGCTACGAGCAGTACTTC. The chain couples TRBV13 to TRBJ2-7; possibly TRBD1 for D (6 bases). The V and J ends lost 2 bases and 3 bases respectively, with 20 bases between them. CDR1 is PRHDT, CDR2 FYEKMQ, per germline (reference sequence). There are 17 residues in the CDR3.

The J gene is TRBJ2-3, the V gene TRBV7-2, with TRBD2 as a possible D gene (6 bases). Germline values: CDR1 SGHTA, CDR2 FQGNSA. The CDR3 covers 12 residues. Trimming took 4 bases from V and 8 from J, leaving 10 bases between them. The CDR3 loop is CASSSPGLTQYF. The CDR3 bases are TGTGCCAGCAGCTCTCCGGGACTTACGCAGTATTTT.

The chain employs TRBV25-1 and TRBJ2-2; TRBD1 aligns across 9 bases. Germline loops: CDR1 MGHDK, CDR2 SYGVNS. The CDR3 loop spans 15 amino acids. V trimming: 4 bases; J trimming: 8 bases; junction bases outside the gene matches: 8. CDR3 residues: CASSAPGTGRGELFF. The CDR3 nucleotides are TGTGCCAGCAGTGCCCCGGGGACAGGGAGAGGGGAGCTGTTTTTT.

This clone has just one count. CDR3 in DNA: TGTGCCAGCAGTGACTCTCCGGGGGAAGCCAAAGCTTTCTTT. Its translation: CASSDSPGEAKAFF. The rearrangement uses TRBV6-4 and TRBJ1-1, with D perhaps TRBD1 (5 bases). CDR1 is MRHNA and CDR2 is SNTAGT in the germline V gene. This CDR3 region has 14 residues. The V gene lost 0 bases and the J gene lost 9 bases, with 14 bases spanning the gap.

This rearrangement joins TRBV18 to TRBJ2-3, with TRBD2 identical over 7 bases. Germline V CDR1 and CDR2: KGHSH, LQKENI. J lost 0 bases, V lost 0 bases, and 6 bases had no gene match. The CDR3 has 17 amino acids. CDR3 amino acids: CASSPPLLAASTDTQYF. The CDR3 nucleotides are TGTGCCAGCTCACCACCCCTCCTAGCGGCTAGCACAGATACGCAGTATTTT. Drawing the rest from reference TRBV18 and TRBJ2-3, the complete variable domain is NAGVMQNPRHLVRRRGQEARLRCSPMKGHSHVYWYRQLPEEGLKFMVYLQKENIIDESGMPKERFSAEFPKEGPSILRIQQVVRGDSAAYFCASSPPLLAASTDTQYFGPGTRLTVL.

The rearrangement uses TRBV18 and TRBJ2-3, with D possibly being TRBD2 (5 bases). This CDR3 contains 14 residues. Germline CDR1 reads KGHSH; CDR2 reads LQKENI. V dropped 3 bases and J dropped 3 bases, with 10 bases sitting between them. DNA of the CDR3: TGTGCCAGCTCACCGCCCGGGGTTACAGATACGCAGTATTTT. Translating gives CASSPPGVTDTQYF. The variable domain in full, completed from reference TRBV18 and TRBJ2-3, reads NAGVMQNPRHLVRRRGQEARLRCSPMKGHSHVYWYRQLPEEGLKFMVYLQKENIIDESGMPKERFSAEFPKEGPSILRIQQVVRGDSAAYFCASSPPGVTDTQYFGPGTRLTVL.

J is TRBJ2-1 and V is TRBV19; 10 nucleotides agree with TRBD1. V trimming: 6 bases; J trimming: 5 bases; junction bases outside the gene matches: 7. From germline, CDR1 is LNHDA and CDR2 SQIVND (reference sequence). This CDR3 contains 15 residues. This chain's CDR3 is CASRIRDRGHNEQFF. The CDR3 nucleotides are TGTGCCAGTAGAATCCGGGACAGGGGACACAATGAGCAGTTCTTC.